The source of this TCR beta chain is a study of cytomegalovirus exposure and HLA in healthy donors. The CDR3 consists of 13 residues. The ends were cut back, 6 bases at V and 0 bases at J, with 8 bases in the middle. Germline V lookup: CDR1 MNHNS, CDR2 SASEGT. 13 Jbeta primers and 60 Vbeta primers were used for the PCR. Profiled with immunoSEQ multiplex PCR; TCRdb holds only in-frame clones, not every one. The sample holds roughly 200,000 clones; approximately 80% are singletons and the top ten take 1.5% to 2%. This clone was found once. The sample was PBMCs. This receptor was taken from a woman in her 30s in good health and CMV-seronegative. The chain carries TRBV6-1 and TRBJ1-1; no reliable D call. CDR3 protein: CASSLNLNTEAFF. As DNA, the CDR3 is TGTGCCAGCAGCCTCAACTTGAACACTGAAGCTTTCTTT.